This entry lists 21 T cell receptor beta chains sequenced from one sample in a study of T-cell memory formation after mild COVID-19. TCRdb fed the 5' RACE reads into MiXCR, producing one record per CDR3 protein. Altogether roughly 560,000 distinct CDR3 sequences are present, roughly 22% being singletons, with the ten largest covering approximately 13%. The sequenced material came from PBMCs or a T cell subset sorted from them (not recorded which). The receptors come from an adult woman who had mild COVID-19 (a few samples of this study predate the infection). Cell type and time point are not known.

V and J are TRBV29-1 and TRBJ2-1; 7 nucleotides align to TRBD2. The CDR3 totals 15 residues. V was clipped by 6 bases and J by 4 bases; unmatched bases: 12. Per the germline V gene, CDR1 is SQVTM and CDR2 is ANQGSEA. The CDR3 protein is CSVALGREYYNEQFF. The CDR3 DNA is TGCAGCGTCGCTTTGGGGCGGGAGTATTACAATGAGCAGTTCTTC.

V and J are TRBV5-1 and TRBJ2-7; D is possibly TRBD2 (5 bases). The V and J ends lost 1 base and 5 bases respectively, with 7 bases between them. The CDR3 extends over 12 amino acids. Germline CDR1 SGHRS, CDR2 YFSETQ. CDR3 region: CASSLLAHEQYF. DNA of the CDR3: TGCGCCAGCAGCTTGCTAGCTCACGAGCAGTACTTC. The full variable domain, in which reference TRBV5-1 and TRBJ2-7 provide the parts outside the CDR3, is KAGVTQTPRYLIKTRGQQVTLSCSPISGHRSVSWYQQTPGQGLQFLFEYFSETQRNKGNFPGRFSGRQFSNSRSEMNVSTLELGDSALYLCASSLLAHEQYFGPGTRLTVT.

This clonotype turned up a few times. The chain is built from TRBV6-2 or TRBV6-3 and TRBJ2-1, with 7 bases lining up with TRBD2. Trimming cost V 5 bases and J 3 bases; bases outside gene matches: 7. The germline CDR1 and CDR2 sequences are MNHEY and SVGEGT. This CDR3 region has 15 residues. CDR3 sequence (DNA): TGTGCCAGCAGTACCCTAGCGGCTAACTACAATGAGCAGTTCTTC. It translates to CASSTLAANYNEQFF.

This clonotype has at least ten counts. The chain has TRBV14 and TRBJ1-1; D ambiguous. There are 15 residues in the CDR3. Germline V gene data show CDR1 as SGHDN and CDR2 as FVKESK. Trimming shortened V by 1 base and J by 3 bases, and 12 bases separated the two germline ends. CDR3 sequence: CASSQGLGRDTEAFF. The CDR3 DNA is TGTGCCAGCAGCCAAGGCCTTGGTCGGGACACTGAAGCTTTCTTT.

The sample holds a few counts of this clonotype. This sequence joins TRBV6-2 or TRBV6-3 and TRBJ2-7; D remains ambiguous. Trimming removed 0 bases from V and 7 bases from J, with 13 bases in between. Per the germline V gene, CDR1 is MNHEY and CDR2 is SVGEGT. The CDR3 covers 14 residues. In DNA form, the CDR3 reads TGTGCCAGCAGTTACTCTGACTTAAAACGGGAGCAGTACTTC. Protein product: CASSYSDLKREQYF.

V and J are TRBV6-2 or TRBV6-3 and TRBJ2-7; a possible D gene is TRBD2 (6 bases). This CDR3 is 14 amino acids long. Between the trimmed V and J ends, which lost 2 bases and 3 bases, there was a span of 11 bases. Per germline, CDR1 MNHEY and CDR2 SVGEGT. The chain's CDR3 is CASSYGRSGYEQYF. The CDR3 coding sequence is TGTGCCAGCAGTTACGGCCGTAGCGGCTACGAGCAGTACTTC.

This chain joins TRBV9 and TRBJ2-1; D possibly corresponds to TRBD1 (5 bases). Trimming took off 1 base at V and 3 bases at J, with 11 bases between the two ends. Germline loops: CDR1 SGDLS, CDR2 YYNGEE. The CDR3 runs 15 residues. In DNA, the CDR3 is TGTGCCAGCAGCGTATCCAGGGTTGACTACAATGAGCAGTTCTTC. It is translated as CASSVSRVDYNEQFF.

The rearrangement uses TRBV20-1 and TRBJ1-2; 7 nucleotides match TRBD1. CDR1 is DFQATT and CDR2 is SNEGSKA in the germline V gene (reference sequence). The CDR3 totals 13 residues. Trimming cost V 5 bases and J 4 bases; bases outside gene matches: 7. The CDR3 DNA reads as TGCAGTGCTGGGGGAGGGGGCGGCTATGGCTACACCTTC. Amino acid sequence: CSAGGGGGYGYTF.

V usage is TRBV29-1 and J usage is TRBJ1-1, with 9 bases aligning to TRBD1. CDR3 length: 13 residues. CDR1 SQVTM and CDR2 ANQGSEA come from the germline V gene. The trim removed 6 bases at V and 4 bases at J, leaving 6 bases unmatched. CDR3 sequence: CSVGTGRVTEAFF. The CDR3 coding sequence is TGCAGCGTCGGGACAGGGAGGGTCACTGAAGCTTTCTTT. The whole variable domain, remainder taken from reference TRBV29-1 and TRBJ1-1, is SAVISQKPSRDICQRGTSLTIQCQVDSQVTMMFWYRQQPGQSLTLIATANQGSEATYESGFVIDKFPISRPNLTFSTLTVSNMSPEDSSIYLCSVGTGRVTEAFFGQGTRLTVV.

This clonotype was counted between two and nine times. The V and J genes are TRBV7-9 and TRBJ2-3; the match to TRBD2 covers 12 bases. CDR3 length: 16 amino acids. Germline lookup yields CDR1 SEHNR and CDR2 FQNEAQ (reference sequence). V lost 2 bases to trimming and J lost 5 bases; unmatched junction nucleotides: 5. In nucleotides, the CDR3 is TGTGCCAGCAGCTTAATCAGGGGACTAGCGGGAGATACGCAGTATTTT. This gives the protein CASSLIRGLAGDTQYF.

The CDR3 spells CASLDRGRNSPLHF. DNA of the CDR3: TGCGCCAGCTTGGACAGGGGGCGCAACTCACCCCTCCACTTT. The chain recombines TRBV4-1 with TRBJ1-6, with 11 bases matching TRBD1. This CDR3 has 14 residues. The germline CDR1 and CDR2 sequences are MGHRA and YSYEKL. V lost 8 bases and J lost 10; bases outside the gene matches: 7.

The gene calls are TRBV27 and TRBJ2-7, with 8 bases lining up with TRBD2. This CDR3 has 16 amino acids. V gave up 5 bases and J gave up 2 bases; unmatched junction bases: 11. CDR1 and CDR2 (germline): MNHEY, SMNVEV (reference sequence). In nucleotides, the CDR3 is TGTGCCAGCAGTGCCCTAGCGGGCGCTTTAGCCTACGAGCAGTACTTC. Translating it yields CASSALAGALAYEQYF.

The chain recombines TRBV21-1 with TRBJ2-1; TRBD1 was called by the table and not checked on the DNA. TRBV21-1 is recorded as a pseudogene. This CDR3 is built from 15 residues. CDR3 sequence reads: CASSNGGKSYNEQFF. CDR3 DNA sequence: TGTGCCAGCAGCAATGGGGGGAAGTCCTACAATGAGCAGTTCTTC.

This clonotype was observed a handful of times. The chain carries TRBV27 and TRBJ1-2; unclear D gene. CDR1 and CDR2 from the germline V gene are MNHEY and SMNVEV (reference sequence). CDR3 length: 12 amino acids. Trimming removed 6 bases from V and 10 bases from J, with 15 bases in between. CDR3 sequence reads: CASRTNGRDYTF. In DNA, the CDR3 is TGTGCCAGCAGAACAAACGGACGGGACTACACCTTC.

This clonotype was seen more than once but under ten times. The chain is built from TRBV6-5 and TRBJ2-1, with D perhaps TRBD2 (6 bases). Between the trimmed V and J ends, which lost 2 bases and 9 bases, there was a span of 14 bases. This CDR3 has 14 amino acids. Per germline, CDR1 MNHEY and CDR2 SVGAGI. The CDR3 nucleotides are TGTGCCAGCAGTTACGGCGCGGGAAGTGGTGAGCAGTTCTTC. It is translated as CASSYGAGSGEQFF.

A few counts support this clonotype. The chain has TRBV12-3 or TRBV12-4 and TRBJ1-2, with D perhaps TRBD1 (6 bases). Trimming left V 6 bases short and J 4 bases short, with 9 bases between. The CDR3 contains 12 residues. The DNA for the CDR3 is TGTGCCAGCAGCGGACAGTCCTATGGCTACACCTTC. It is translated as CASSGQSYGYTF.

V and J are TRBV4-3 and TRBJ2-7; 9 bases fit TRBD2. After removal of 0 bases from V and 3 bases from J, the junction contained 3 bases not matched to a gene. Per germline, CDR1 LGHNA and CDR2 YSLEER. The CDR3 is 15 amino acids. The CDR3 sequence is CASSQDASGIYEQYF. The CDR3 DNA reads as TGCGCCAGCAGCCAAGATGCTAGCGGGATCTACGAGCAGTACTTC.

This clonotype was counted only a few times. The chain combines TRBV5-6 with TRBJ1-1; tentative D call: TRBD1 (5 bases). Looked up from germline, CDR1 is SGHDT and CDR2 is YYEEEE. The germline V and J ends were trimmed by 0 bases and 0 bases, with 9 bases remaining between them. There are 15 residues in the CDR3. The DNA for the CDR3 is TGTGCCAGCAGCTTGGGGGGGAAGGTGAACACTGAAGCTTTCTTT. Translating it yields CASSLGGKVNTEAFF.

The table lists this clonotype with a few counts. The chain joins TRBV24-1 to TRBJ2-1; perhaps D is TRBD1 or TRBD2 (5 bases each). Germline CDR1 is KGHDR and CDR2 is SFDVKD. With 7 bases removed from V and 2 bases from J, the gap between germline ends came to 11 bases. The CDR3 consists of 14 residues. The CDR3 DNA sequence: TGTGCCACCAGCCGGGACCCAACCTACAATGAGCAGTTCTTC. This encodes CATSRDPTYNEQFF.

The chain is built from TRBV11-1 and TRBJ2-7; D not resolved. CDR3 length: 14 amino acids. V gave up 4 bases and J gave up 2 bases, with 12 bases separating them. Germline V gene sequence: CDR1 SGHAT, CDR2 FQDESV (reference sequence). The CDR3 region has the DNA TGTGCCAGCAGCTCTCTTCCGTCCCCCTACGAGCAGTACTTC. Translating gives CASSSLPSPYEQYF.

This clonotype was seen a single time. This rearrangement joins TRBV6-6 to TRBJ1-2, with TRBD1 matching over 7 bases. V lost 5 bases and J lost 7; bases outside the gene matches: 7. This CDR3 has 13 residues. Per the germline V gene, CDR1 is MNHNY and CDR2 is SVGAGI (reference sequence). CDR3 region: CASSLQGGRGYTF. CDR3 nucleotides: TGTGCCAGCAGTCTTCAGGGGGGTCGTGGCTACACCTTC.